This T cell receptor (beta chain) was recovered during a study of CD8 T cells in acute hepatitis C reinfection. Assay used: immunoSEQ multiplex PCR; TCRdb lists only in-frame clones, some missing. The sample has fewer than 40,000 clones, 80% to 90% seen once. CDR1 SQVTM and CDR2 ANQGSEA come from the germline V gene. The V and J ends lost 4 bases and 5 bases respectively, with 24 bases between them. The CDR3 contains 17 residues. Time point given: naive CD8 control sorted from an acute-time-point sample. People who inject drugs in the Montreal Hepatitis C Cohort were donors. The sample comprised naive CD8+ T cells from PBMCs. J is TRBJ2-1 and V is TRBV29-1, with D possibly matching TRBD2 (6 bases). The TCR comes from a woman aged 18-30 years who spontaneously cleared hepatitis C infection. The DNA of the CDR3 is TGCAGCGTTGGAATAGGGACTGACGACATTTTAGACAATGAGCAGTTCTTC. The encoded protein is CSVGIGTDDILDNEQFF.